This is a list of T cell receptor beta chains from one sample in a study of blood T cells in healthy people across ages. A single record per CDR3 protein comes from TCRdb applying MiXCR to the 5' RACE reads. Of roughly 650,000 distinct CDR3 sequences listed, less than 40% were seen once; the top ten hold about 16%. Sequencing was done on a sample of blood. These receptors were collected from a woman older than 75 in good health. CDR3s include the opening cysteine and the closing phenylalanine or tryptophan. The D gene is left open where the match is weak. Some rows mark clone size as missing; the rest say once, few, many or name a class of expanded clone.

-	TRBV28	-	TRBJ2-7	CASSFDYSYEQYF	TGTGCCAGCAGTTTCGACTACTCCTACGAGCAGTACTTC
TRBD1	TRBV5-1	few	TRBJ1-5	CASSPTGTGVNQPQHF	TGCGCCAGCAGCCCCACCGGGACAGGAGTAAATCAGCCCCAGCATTTT
-	TRBV29-1	many	TRBJ2-7	CSVGYRDYEQYF	TGCAGCGTTGGGTACAGAGACTACGAGCAGTACTTC
-	TRBV7-8	-	TRBJ2-5	CASSLGGSRIEQYF	TGTGCCAGCAGCCTAGGTGGGAGTCGGATAGAGCAGTACTTC
-	TRBV5-6	-	TRBJ1-1	CASSLPGLKGNTEAFF	TGTGCCAGCAGCCTCCCAGGGTTGAAGGGTAACACTGAAGCTTTCTTT
-	TRBV20-1	many	TRBJ2-5	CSASHGGRFQETQYF	TGCAGTGCAAGCCACGGGGGCCGATTCCAAGAGACCCAGTACTTC
TRBD2	TRBV7-2	medium-sized	TRBJ2-3	CASSFDSGGADTQYF	TGTGCCAGCAGCTTTGATAGCGGGGGAGCAGATACGCAGTATTTT
-	TRBV11-3	-	TRBJ2-1	CASSNNGPTGYEQFF	TGTGCCAGCAGTAACAATGGACCCACCGGGTATGAGCAGTTCTTC
-	TRBV9	many	TRBJ1-5	CASSVGGTSNQPQHF	TGTGCCAGCAGCGTAGGGGGGACTAGCAATCAGCCCCAGCATTTT
-	TRBV9	many	TRBJ2-7	CASSVEEGPYEQYF	TGTGCCAGCAGCGTAGAGGAGGGACCGTACGAGCAGTACTTC
-	TRBV5-1	-	TRBJ2-5	CASSLSDATGTQYF	TGCGCCAGCAGCTTGTCAGACGCCACGGGGACCCAGTACTTC
TRBD1	TRBV7-9	many	TRBJ2-1	CASSAGTGRNEQFF	TGTGCCAGCAGCGCCGGGACAGGAAGGAATGAGCAGTTCTTC
-	TRBV7-3	-	TRBJ2-7	CASSPQGLSYNEQYF	TGTGCCAGCAGCCCCCAGGGGTTGTCCTACAATGAGCAGTATTTC
-	TRBV14	-	TRBJ2-1	CASRQGQVNNEQFF	TGTGCCAGCAGGCAGGGGCAGGTCAACAATGAGCAGTTCTTC
-	TRBV6-6	-	TRBJ2-2	CASSYFPHNTGELFF	TGTGCCAGCAGTTACTTCCCCCATAACACCGGGGAGCTGTTTTTT
-	TRBV6-2/TRBV6-3	-	TRBJ1-2	CASKVSGVDCGCTF	TGTGCCAGCAAGGTGTCAGGGGTGGACTGTGGCTGCACCTTC
TRBD1	TRBV12-3/TRBV12-4	many	TRBJ2-3	CASREGQGWTDTQYF	TGTGCCAGCAGGGAGGGACAGGGATGGACAGATACGCAGTATTTT
-	TRBV6-1	-	TRBJ2-3	CASSEDTGLFADTQYF	TGTGCCAGCAGTGAAGATACAGGGCTATTCGCAGATACGCAGTATTTT
-	TRBV20-1	many	TRBJ1-5	CSARVGQSNQPQHF	TGCAGTGCTAGAGTAGGACAGAGCAATCAGCCCCAGCATTTT
-	TRBV7-6	many	TRBJ1-6	CASSLAWMVTGQSSYNSPLHF	TGTGCCAGCAGCTTAGCGTGGATGGTAACAGGGCAAAGCTCCTATAATTCACCCCTCCACTTT
-	TRBV6-5	few	TRBJ1-6	CASSALGGGKVHF	TGTGCCAGCAGTGCCCTGGGCGGGGGAAAAGTCCACTTT
-	TRBV12-3/TRBV12-4	-	TRBJ2-3	CASSLKGPEAQYF	TGTGCCAGCAGTTTAAAAGGACCAGAGGCGCAGTATTTT
-	TRBV7-3	many	TRBJ2-3	CASSLLGSTDTQYF	TGTGCCAGCAGCTTGCTGGGGAGCACAGATACGCAGTATTTT
TRBD2	TRBV6-2/TRBV6-3	many	TRBJ2-4	CASSSFRLADSNLAKNIQYF	TGTGCCAGCAGTTCCTTCCGTCTAGCGGATTCGAACCTAGCCAAAAACATTCAGTACTTC
-	TRBV5-1	many	TRBJ2-5	CASSLRGMGQETQYF	TGCGCCAGCAGCTTGAGAGGGATGGGCCAAGAGACCCAGTACTTC
TRBD2	TRBV18	once	TRBJ2-5	CASSPGLGPEQYF	TGTGCCAGCTCACCTGGACTAGGGCCTGAGCAGTACTTC
TRBD1	TRBV6-6	-	TRBJ1-6	CASRSLTGDNSPLHF	TGTGCCAGCAGATCCCTGACAGGGGATAATTCACCCCTCCACTTT
-	TRBV12-3/TRBV12-4	-	TRBJ2-7	CASSPARGGTYEQYF	TGTGCCAGCAGTCCCGCCAGGGGGGGCACCTACGAGCAGTACTTC
-	TRBV27	many	TRBJ2-7	CASSLVSGSEQYF	TGTGCCAGCAGTTTAGTGTCGGGGAGCGAGCAGTACTTC
-	TRBV15	many	TRBJ2-3	CATSRSEVLDPQYF	TGTGCCACCAGCAGATCCGAGGTTTTAGATCCGCAGTATTTT
-	TRBV25-1	few	TRBJ1-5	CASSEWGSQPQHF	TGTGCCAGCAGTGAATGGGGGAGTCAGCCCCAGCATTTT
-	TRBV5-1	many	TRBJ2-5	CASSSGLTTPEETQYF	TGCGCCAGCAGCTCTGGTTTAACTACTCCAGAAGAGACCCAGTACTTC
-	TRBV10-3	few	TRBJ1-1	CAIRGAENTEAFF	TGTGCCATCAGGGGGGCAGAGAACACTGAAGCTTTCTTT
TRBD2	TRBV20-1	-	TRBJ2-3	CSAPTSVPDTQYF	TGCAGTGCTCCTACTAGCGTGCCAGATACGCAGTATTTT
-	TRBV5-6	-	TRBJ1-1	CASSLAGRDTEAFF	TGTGCCAGCAGCTTAGCAGGTAGGGACACTGAAGCTTTCTTT
-	TRBV20-1	-	TRBJ2-1	CSASRGDRFSEQFF	TGCAGTGCTAGTAGGGGGGACAGATTCAGTGAGCAGTTCTTC
-	TRBV12-3/TRBV12-4	-	TRBJ2-1	CASSTGHPSSYNEQFF	TGTGCCAGCAGTACCGGACACCCGAGCTCCTACAATGAGCAGTTCTTC
TRBD2	TRBV15	many	TRBJ2-1	CATSRIGTGTSGYNEQFF	TGTGCCACCAGCAGGATCGGGACCGGGACTAGCGGATACAATGAGCAGTTCTTC
-	TRBV20-1	many	TRBJ2-4	CSARSRFGLAKNIQYF	TGCAGTGCTAGGTCCCGCTTTGGCTTAGCCAAAAACATTCAGTACTTC
TRBD1	TRBV9	few	TRBJ1-1	CASSGAQGGTEAFF	TGTGCCAGCAGCGGAGCTCAGGGGGGGACTGAAGCTTTCTTT
-	TRBV18	few	TRBJ1-1	CASSGRSEAFF	TGTGCCAGCTCAGGACGATCTGAAGCTTTCTTT
TRBD2	TRBV20-1	many	TRBJ2-3	CSAILAGNTDTQYF	TGCAGTGCGATACTAGCGGGGAACACAGATACGCAGTATTTT
TRBD1	TRBV29-1	many	TRBJ1-4	CSATTGSNEKLFF	TGCAGCGCCACGACAGGGAGTAATGAAAAACTGTTTTTT
-	TRBV2	few	TRBJ2-5	CASSEGPIAQETQYF	TGTGCCAGCAGTGAGGGCCCAATCGCCCAAGAGACCCAGTACTTC
TRBD1	TRBV20-1	-	TRBJ2-7	CSARPPDRGYNEQYF	TGCAGTGCTAGACCCCCGGACAGGGGGTACAATGAGCAGTACTTC
-	TRBV18	many	TRBJ2-7	CASSPPFGTPSEYF	TGTGCCAGCTCACCACCATTTGGGACCCCTAGTGAGTACTTC
-	TRBV20-1	few	TRBJ1-2	CSAFTRANGYTF	TGCAGTGCTTTCACCAGGGCCAACGGCTACACCTTC
-	TRBV7-9	-	TRBJ1-4	CASSLKQAGEKLFF	TGTGCCAGCAGCTTAAAACAGGCAGGTGAAAAACTGTTTTTT
TRBD2	TRBV6-1	-	TRBJ2-1	CASSYWTSGGNEQFF	TGTGCCAGCAGCTACTGGACTAGCGGGGGCAATGAGCAGTTCTTC
-	TRBV7-9	many	TRBJ1-1	CASSPEGGIMGTEAFF	TGTGCCAGCAGTCCTGAGGGGGGGATAATGGGCACTGAAGCTTTCTTT
-	TRBV6-1	many	TRBJ2-1	CASSATYNEQFF	TGTGCCAGCAGTGCGACGTACAATGAGCAGTTCTTC
-	TRBV7-2	many	TRBJ2-1	CASSLAPGVSYNEQFF	TGTGCCAGCAGCTTAGCCCCAGGGGTTTCCTACAATGAGCAGTTCTTC
-	TRBV5-4	many	TRBJ2-5	CASSAVRAGKETQYF	TGTGCCAGCAGTGCGGTTCGGGCAGGGAAGGAGACCCAGTACTTC
-	TRBV19	few	TRBJ2-3	CASSTLLDTQYF	TGTGCCAGTAGTACCCTTCTGGATACGCAGTATTTT